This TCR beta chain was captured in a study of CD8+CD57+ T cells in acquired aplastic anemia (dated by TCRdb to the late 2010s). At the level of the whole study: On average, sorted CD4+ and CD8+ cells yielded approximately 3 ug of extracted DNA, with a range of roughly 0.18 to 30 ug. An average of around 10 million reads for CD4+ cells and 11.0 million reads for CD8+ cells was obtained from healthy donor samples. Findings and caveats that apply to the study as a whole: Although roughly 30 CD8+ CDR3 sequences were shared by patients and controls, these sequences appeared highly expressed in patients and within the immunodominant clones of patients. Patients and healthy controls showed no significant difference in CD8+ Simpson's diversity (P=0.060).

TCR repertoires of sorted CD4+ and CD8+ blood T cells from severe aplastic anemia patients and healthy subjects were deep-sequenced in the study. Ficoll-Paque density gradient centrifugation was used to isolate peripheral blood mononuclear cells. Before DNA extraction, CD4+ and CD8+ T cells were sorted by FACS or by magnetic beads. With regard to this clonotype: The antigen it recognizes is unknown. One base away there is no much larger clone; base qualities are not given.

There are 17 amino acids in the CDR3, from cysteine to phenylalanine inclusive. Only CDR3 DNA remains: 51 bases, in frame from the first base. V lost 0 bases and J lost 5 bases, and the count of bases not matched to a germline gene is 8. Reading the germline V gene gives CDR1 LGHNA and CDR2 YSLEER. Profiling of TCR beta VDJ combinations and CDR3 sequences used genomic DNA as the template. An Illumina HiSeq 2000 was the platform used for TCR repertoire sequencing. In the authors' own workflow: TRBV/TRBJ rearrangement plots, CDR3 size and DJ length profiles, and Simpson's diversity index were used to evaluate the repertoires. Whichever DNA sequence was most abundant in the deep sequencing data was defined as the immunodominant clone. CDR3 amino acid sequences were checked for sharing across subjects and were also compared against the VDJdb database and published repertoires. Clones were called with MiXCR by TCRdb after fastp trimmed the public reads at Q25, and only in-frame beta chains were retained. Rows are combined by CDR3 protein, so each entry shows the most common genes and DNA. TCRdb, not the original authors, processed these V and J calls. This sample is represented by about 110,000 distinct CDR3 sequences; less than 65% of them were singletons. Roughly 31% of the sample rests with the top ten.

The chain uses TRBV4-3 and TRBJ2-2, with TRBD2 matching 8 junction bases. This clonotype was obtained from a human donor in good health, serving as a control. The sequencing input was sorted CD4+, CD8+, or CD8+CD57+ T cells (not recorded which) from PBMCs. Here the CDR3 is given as CASSQDLREGRTGELFF. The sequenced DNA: TGCGCCAGCAGCCAAGATCTTCGGGAGGGGAGAACCGGGGAGCTGTTTTTT.